The 27 T cell receptor beta chains reported below all come from one sample, sequenced in a study of T-cell memory formation after mild COVID-19. TCRdb redid the calling of the 5' RACE reads with MiXCR, one entry per CDR3 protein. The profile covers 40,000 to 45,000 distinct CDR3 sequences, with about a tenth appearing a single time and about 10% taken by the ten largest. Source material: PBMCs or a T cell subset sorted from them (not recorded which). Receptors originate from an adult woman who had mild COVID-19 (a few samples of this study predate the infection). Cell type and time point are not known.

This sequence joins TRBV29-1 and TRBJ1-6; 9 bases map to TRBD1. The V and J ends lost 6 bases and 2 bases, in that order; junction bases with no gene match: 5. The CDR3 runs 15 residues. Looked up from germline, CDR1 is SQVTM and CDR2 is ANQGSEA. The CDR3 loop is CSVQWTGAYNSPLHF. CDR3 sequence (DNA): TGCAGCGTGCAATGGACAGGGGCCTATAATTCACCCCTCCACTTT.

This clonotype was observed a few times. This sequence joins TRBV20-1 and TRBJ2-5; D remains ambiguous. Germline CDR1 and CDR2: DFQATT and SNEGSKA (reference sequence). This CDR3 has 13 amino acids. The ends were cut back, 6 bases at V and 2 bases at J, with 13 bases in the middle. As DNA, the CDR3 is TGCAGTGCACGTCACCTATTACAAGAGACCCAGTACTTC. Its protein is CSARHLLQETQYF.

This clonotype occurred a few times. DNA of the CDR3: TGTGCCAGCAGCTTAGCTCAGACCCGCGGCAATGAGCAGTTCTTC. It codes for CASSLAQTRGNEQFF. The V gene is TRBV7-2, the J gene TRBJ2-1; no firm D call. The CDR3 is 15 amino acids. CDR1 and CDR2 from the germline V gene are SGHTA and FQGNSA. V was shortened by 0 bases and J by 6 bases, with 12 bases between the two germline ends.

The sample holds many counts of this clonotype. The gene calls are TRBV24-1 and TRBJ2-5; D might be TRBD1 (7 bases). The V and J ends lost 5 bases and 1 base respectively, with 13 bases between them. CDR1 and CDR2 from the germline V gene are KGHDR and SFDVKD. This CDR3 region has 15 residues. The CDR3 DNA reads TGTGCCACCAGTGCCGCGGGACAGAGCCAAGAGACCCAGTACTTC. Encoded protein: CATSAAGQSQETQYF.

This clonotype was picked up a small number of times. J is TRBJ2-7 and V is TRBV30, with D perhaps matching TRBD1 (6 bases). The V gene lost 0 bases and the J gene lost 7 bases, with 13 bases spanning the gap. The V gene's germline CDR1 is GTSNPN and CDR2 SVGIG (reference sequence). The CDR3 contains 13 residues. CDR3 region: CAWSVQGLSEQYF. As DNA, the CDR3 is TGTGCCTGGAGTGTCCAGGGGCTGAGTGAGCAGTACTTC. Full variable domain (outside the CDR3, taken from reference TRBV30 and TRBJ2-7): SQTIHQWPATLVQPVGSPLSLECTVEGTSNPNLYWYRQAAGRGLQLLFYSVGIGQISSEVPQNLSASRPQDRQFILSSKKLLLSDSGFYLCAWSVQGLSEQYFGPGTRLTVT.

The rearrangement uses TRBV5-1 and TRBJ2-1, with TRBD1 matching over 9 bases. The CDR3 sequence is 14 residues long. Germline lookup yields CDR1 SGHRS and CDR2 YFSETQ. With 4 bases clipped from V and 8 bases from J, the junction kept 7 bases outside the gene matches. CDR3 DNA sequence: TGCGCCAGCAGCGTGGGACAGGGAGGCGATGAGCAGTTCTTC. Its translation is CASSVGQGGDEQFF.

The sample holds a few counts of this clonotype. The V and J genes are TRBV7-3 and TRBJ2-5; TRBD2 matches at 13 bases. Germline trimming cut 5 bases from V and 5 bases from J; bases unmatched to any gene: 8. Germline V gene lookup returns CDR1 SGHTA and CDR2 FQGTGA. This CDR3 comprises 16 residues. The CDR3 nucleotides read TGTGCCAGCAGCCCAGGACTAGCGGGAGTCCGGGAGACCCAGTACTTC. It translates to CASSPGLAGVRETQYF.

The chain is built from TRBV6-1 and TRBJ1-1; D ambiguous. Germline V lookup: CDR1 MNHNS, CDR2 SASEGT. This CDR3 comprises 12 residues. The ends were cut back, 7 bases at V and 2 bases at J, with 8 bases in the middle. The CDR3 loop reads CASNRGNTEAFF. The CDR3 DNA sequence: TGTGCCAGCAACCGCGGTAACACTGAAGCTTTCTTT.

The genes are TRBV24-1 and TRBJ1-2; no clear D gene. The CDR3 is made up of 13 amino acids. Deletions cut 7 bases from V and 0 bases from J, with 8 bases between. Germline CDR1 reads KGHDR; CDR2 reads SFDVKD. The chain's CDR3 is CATREEANYGYTF. In DNA form, the CDR3 reads TGTGCCACCAGGGAAGAGGCTAACTATGGCTACACCTTC.

The J gene is TRBJ2-3, the V gene TRBV10-3; weak D call: TRBD2 (6 bases). Trimming pared 6 bases from V and 1 base from J, leaving 14 bases between. Per germline, CDR1 ENHRY and CDR2 SYGVKD. This CDR3 region has 15 residues. In DNA form, the CDR3 reads TGTGCCATCAGCGCCGGGGGAGTGGGCACAGATACGCAGTATTTT. Protein: CAISAGGVGTDTQYF.

In its sample, this clonotype was seen many times. For the CDR3, the DNA is TGCGCCAGCAGCAGGACTAGCGGGGGCCAGGGGACGGCCCAGTACTTC. Its translation is CASSRTSGGQGTAQYF. This chain uses TRBV5-1 with TRBJ2-5, with TRBD2 matching over 13 bases. Germline-derived CDR1 and CDR2 are SGHRS and YFSETQ. The J segment lost 9 bases and the V segment lost 4 bases, leaving 12 bases of the junction unmatched. The CDR3 totals 16 residues.

This clonotype was observed a handful of times. CDR3 bases: TGCAGTGCTAGTCGGGGCTGGAACACTGAAGCTTTCTTT. Amino acids: CSASRGWNTEAFF. V is TRBV20-1 and J is TRBJ1-1, with D tentatively TRBD1 (5 bases). Trimming left V 3 bases short and J 1 base short, with 9 bases between. CDR3 length equals 13 residues. Germline loops: CDR1 DFQATT, CDR2 SNEGSKA (reference sequence).

This chain connects TRBV18 to TRBJ2-5; D is unclear. There are 12 residues in the CDR3. The germline V and J ends were trimmed by 1 base and 4 bases, with 4 bases remaining between them. Looked up from germline, CDR1 is KGHSH and CDR2 is LQKENI. Here the CDR3 reads CASSPRSETQYF. For the CDR3, the DNA is TGTGCCAGCTCACCACGTTCAGAGACCCAGTACTTC.

A few counts support this clonotype. This chain joins TRBV5-1 and TRBJ2-6; no reliable D call. The ends were cut back, 4 bases at V and 4 bases at J, with 3 bases in the middle. Per the germline V gene, CDR1 is SGHRS and CDR2 is YFSETQ. This CDR3 has 12 amino acids. Here the CDR3 reads CASSLGANVLTF. Here the CDR3 DNA reads TGCGCCAGCAGCCTGGGGGCCAACGTCCTGACTTTC. Full variable domain (outside the CDR3, taken from reference TRBV5-1 and TRBJ2-6): KAGVTQTPRYLIKTRGQQVTLSCSPISGHRSVSWYQQTPGQGLQFLFEYFSETQRNKGNFPGRFSGRQFSNSRSEMNVSTLELGDSALYLCASSLGANVLTFGAGSRLTVL.

This clonotype has ten or more counts. The V call is TRBV12-3 or TRBV12-4, the J call TRBJ2-3, with TRBD2 matching 8 bases. The V gene end was trimmed by 3 bases and the J gene end by 2 bases; junction bases not matched to a gene: 4. This CDR3 spans 15 amino acids. In DNA form, the CDR3 reads TGTGCCAGCAGTTTCGCGGGGGGTATCACAGATACGCAGTATTTT. This sequence encodes CASSFAGGITDTQYF.

The chain carries TRBV4-2 and TRBJ2-1; 9 bases align to TRBD2. There are 15 residues in the CDR3. V dropped 0 bases and J dropped 6; count of bases not matched to a gene: 3. The germline V gene has CDR1 LGHNA and CDR2 YNFKEQ. CDR3 bases: TGTGCCAGCAGCCAAGAGCGGGGGGGCTTCAATGAGCAGTTCTTC. This encodes CASSQERGGFNEQFF.

This sequence joins TRBV6-2 or TRBV6-3 and TRBJ2-7; D may match TRBD1 or TRBD2 (5 bases each). The CDR3 has 12 residues. V was shortened by 10 bases and J by 2 bases, with 12 bases between the two germline ends. Germline CDR1 reads MNHEY; CDR2 reads SVGEGT. The CDR3 loop is CATRDRPYEQYF. The DNA of the CDR3 is TGTGCCACCAGGGACCGGCCCTACGAGCAGTACTTC.

The table lists this clonotype with many counts. This chain uses TRBV27 with TRBJ2-1, with 7 bases matching TRBD1. Germline-derived CDR1 and CDR2 are MNHEY and SMNVEV (reference sequence). The CDR3 length is 15 residues. Losses at the gene ends were 2 bases for V and 2 bases for J; bases not matched to a gene: 3. CDR3 in DNA: TGTGCCAGCAGTTTACGACAGGGCGCCTACAATGAGCAGTTCTTC. Translating it yields CASSLRQGAYNEQFF.

The chain uses TRBV20-1 and TRBJ2-3; maybe TRBD1 (5 bases). Germline V lookup: CDR1 DFQATT, CDR2 SNEGSKA (reference sequence). CDR3 length equals 15 residues. V lost 6 bases and J lost 1, with 17 bases in between. The CDR3 here is CSAQTARVGTDTQYF. DNA for the CDR3: TGCAGTGCCCAGACGGCCAGGGTTGGCACAGATACGCAGTATTTT.

V gene TRBV5-1 combines with J gene TRBJ2-1; 7 bases line up with TRBD2. Per the germline V gene, CDR1 is SGHRS and CDR2 is YFSETQ. This CDR3 contains 14 residues. Losses at the gene ends were 4 bases for V and 5 bases for J; bases not matched to a gene: 6. The CDR3 DNA sequence: TGCGCCAGCAGCATACTCGGACTAGACAATGAGCAGTTCTTC. Protein product: CASSILGLDNEQFF.

The V and J genes are TRBV6-2 or TRBV6-3 and TRBJ2-7; D unclear. Germline CDR1 is MNHEY and CDR2 is SVGEGT. Trimming removed 5 bases at V and 2 bases at J, with 13 bases between. CDR3 length: 14 residues. The chain's CDR3 is CASSRITTPYEQYF. CDR3 in DNA: TGTGCCAGCAGTCGAATAACTACACCCTACGAGCAGTACTTC.

The V and J genes are TRBV20-1 and TRBJ2-7, with no clear D. V was clipped by 3 bases and J by 2 bases, with 11 bases between them. The CDR3 spans 13 residues. CDR1 is DFQATT, CDR2 SNEGSKA, per germline (reference sequence). CDR3 residues: CSASSPPTYEQYF. The CDR3 nucleotides read TGCAGTGCTAGTTCCCCACCGACCTACGAGCAGTACTTC.

There are a few counts of this clonotype. The gene calls are TRBV5-1 and TRBJ1-2; D is unclear. The germline CDR1 and CDR2 sequences are SGHRS and YFSETQ. The V end lost 0 bases, the J end lost 0 bases, and 9 bases lay between the germline ends. The CDR3 contains 15 residues. CDR3 bases: TGCGCCAGCAGCTTGGATAACGGTGCTAACTATGGCTACACCTTC. This codes for CASSLDNGANYGYTF.

The DNA of the CDR3 is TGTGCCACCAGTGATCCCGCGGGGGGGTTAAGCTCCTACAATGAGCAGTTCTTC. Its translation is CATSDPAGGLSSYNEQFF. This sequence joins TRBV24-1 and TRBJ2-1; 9 nucleotides agree with TRBD2. The CDR3 has 18 amino acids. Trimming took 3 bases from V and 0 from J; bases not matched to a gene: 8. The V gene's germline CDR1 is KGHDR and CDR2 SFDVKD.

V gene TRBV12-3 or TRBV12-4 combines with J gene TRBJ2-1; a weak D match, TRBD2 (7 bases). Trimming removed 2 bases at V and 4 bases at J, with 15 bases between. The CDR3 is 16 residues long. The CDR3 spells CASSLFEGGLYNEQFF. The CDR3 coding sequence is TGTGCCAGCAGTTTATTTGAGGGGGGGCTATACAATGAGCAGTTCTTC.

This clonotype was counted between two and nine times. The V gene is TRBV27, the J gene TRBJ1-5; possible D gene TRBD1, 5 bases. CDR1 is MNHEY, CDR2 SMNVEV, per germline (reference sequence). CDR3 length: 17 amino acids. V was trimmed by 4 bases and J by 3 bases, leaving 19 bases between them. The CDR3 loop is CASSSGTAGRDNQPQHF. The DNA of the CDR3 is TGTGCCAGCAGTTCCGGGACGGCTGGACGGGACAATCAGCCCCAGCATTTT.

This clonotype was detected only a few times. The chain joins TRBV27 to TRBJ2-7; 10 nucleotides align to TRBD1. Unmatched junction bases numbered 6, after V lost 5 bases and J lost 2 bases. Looked up from germline, CDR1 is MNHEY and CDR2 is SMNVEV (reference sequence). This CDR3 contains 15 residues. CDR3 DNA: TGTGCCAGCAGTCCGGGACAGGGGTCAACCTACGAGCAGTACTTC. It codes for CASSPGQGSTYEQYF.